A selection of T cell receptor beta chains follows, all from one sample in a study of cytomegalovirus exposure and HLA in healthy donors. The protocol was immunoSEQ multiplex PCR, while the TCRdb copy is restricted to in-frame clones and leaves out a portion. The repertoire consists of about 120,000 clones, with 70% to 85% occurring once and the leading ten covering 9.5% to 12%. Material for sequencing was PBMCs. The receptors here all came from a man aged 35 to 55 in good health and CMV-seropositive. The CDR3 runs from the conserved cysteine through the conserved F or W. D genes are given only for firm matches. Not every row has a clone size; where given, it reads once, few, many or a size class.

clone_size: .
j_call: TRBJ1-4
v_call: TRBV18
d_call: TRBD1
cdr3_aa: CASSLTGNEKLFF
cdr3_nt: TGTGCCAGCTCACTGACAGGGAACGAAAAACTGTTTTTT

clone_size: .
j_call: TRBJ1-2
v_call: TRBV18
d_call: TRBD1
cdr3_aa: CASSSPGQGGYTF
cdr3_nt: TGTGCCAGCTCATCTCCGGGACAGGGCGGCTACACCTTC

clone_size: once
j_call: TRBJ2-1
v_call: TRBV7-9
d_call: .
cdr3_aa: CASSSVDEQFF
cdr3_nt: TGTGCCAGCAGCTCAGTCGATGAGCAGTTCTTC

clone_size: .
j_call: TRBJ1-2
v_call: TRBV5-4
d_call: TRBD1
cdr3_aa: CATTRDRGYGYTF
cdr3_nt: TGTGCCACAACAAGGGACAGGGGGTATGGCTACACCTTC

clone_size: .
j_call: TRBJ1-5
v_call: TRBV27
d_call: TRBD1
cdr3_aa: CVSSLRGPQPQHF
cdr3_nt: TGTGTCAGCAGTTTAAGGGGGCCTCAGCCCCAGCATTTT

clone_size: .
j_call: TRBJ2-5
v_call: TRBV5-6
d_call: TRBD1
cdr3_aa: CASSLVSGPGTGGMKTQYF
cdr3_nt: TGTGCCAGCAGCTTGGTGTCTGGCCCCGGGACAGGGGGCATGAAGACCCAGTACTTC

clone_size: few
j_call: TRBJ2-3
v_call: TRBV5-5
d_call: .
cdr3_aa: CASKDFSDTQYF
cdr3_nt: TGTGCCAGCAAGGACTTCTCAGATACGCAGTATTTT

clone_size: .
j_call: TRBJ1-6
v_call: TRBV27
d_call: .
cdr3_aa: CASRGEGNSPLHF
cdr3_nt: TGTGCCAGCAGGGGAGAAGGTAATTCACCCCTCCACTTT

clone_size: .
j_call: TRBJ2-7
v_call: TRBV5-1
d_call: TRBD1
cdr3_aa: CASSLDRVGEQYF
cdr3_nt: TGCGCCAGCAGCCTGGACAGGGTTGGGGAGCAGTACTTC

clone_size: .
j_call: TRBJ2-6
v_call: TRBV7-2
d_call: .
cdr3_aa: CASSPRDGRSGANVLTF
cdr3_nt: TGTGCCAGCAGCCCGCGGGACGGCCGCTCTGGGGCCAACGTCCTGACTTTC

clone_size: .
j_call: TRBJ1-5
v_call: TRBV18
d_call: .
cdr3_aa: CASSPSGSGEPQHF
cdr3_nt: TGTGCCAGCTCACCATCAGGTTCCGGGGAGCCCCAGCATTTT

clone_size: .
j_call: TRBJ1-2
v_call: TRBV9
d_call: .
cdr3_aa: CASSHIQGYNYGYTF
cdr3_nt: TGTGCCAGCAGCCATATACAGGGCTACAACTATGGCTACACCTTC

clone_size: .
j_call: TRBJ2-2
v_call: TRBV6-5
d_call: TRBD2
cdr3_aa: CASSGTSGNTGELFF
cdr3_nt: TGTGCCAGCAGCGGGACTAGCGGAAACACCGGGGAGCTGTTTTTT

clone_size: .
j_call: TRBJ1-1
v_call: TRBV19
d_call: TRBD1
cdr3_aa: CASNNKGQSLQAFF
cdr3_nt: TGTGCCAGTAATAATAAGGGACAGTCCCTTCAAGCTTTCTTT

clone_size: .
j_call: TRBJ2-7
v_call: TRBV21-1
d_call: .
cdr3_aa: CASNTGGAPYEQYF
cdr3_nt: TGTGCCAGCAACACAGGGGGAGCCCCCTACGAGCAGTACTTC

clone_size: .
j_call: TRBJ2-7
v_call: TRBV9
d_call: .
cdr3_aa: CASSEGMTYEQYF
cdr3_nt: TGTGCCAGCAGCGAGGGGATGACCTACGAGCAGTACTTC

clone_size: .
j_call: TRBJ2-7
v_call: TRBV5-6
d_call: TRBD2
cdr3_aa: CASSLTSGGVFSYEQYF
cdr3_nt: TGTGCCAGCAGTTTGACTAGCGGGGGGGTCTTCTCCTACGAGCAGTACTTC

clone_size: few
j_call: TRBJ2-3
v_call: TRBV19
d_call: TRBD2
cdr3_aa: CASTWTSGGSTDTQYF
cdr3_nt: TGTGCCAGTACTTGGACTAGCGGGGGAAGCACAGATACGCAGTATTTT

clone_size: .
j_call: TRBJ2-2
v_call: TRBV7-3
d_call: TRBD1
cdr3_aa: CASSSSGTGDNTGELFF
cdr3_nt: TGTGCCAGCAGCTCCTCCGGGACAGGGGACAACACCGGGGAGCTGTTTTTT

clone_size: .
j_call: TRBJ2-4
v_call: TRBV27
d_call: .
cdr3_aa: CASSLRGGKNIQYF
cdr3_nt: TGTGCCAGCAGTTTGAGGGGAGGCAAAAACATTCAGTACTTC